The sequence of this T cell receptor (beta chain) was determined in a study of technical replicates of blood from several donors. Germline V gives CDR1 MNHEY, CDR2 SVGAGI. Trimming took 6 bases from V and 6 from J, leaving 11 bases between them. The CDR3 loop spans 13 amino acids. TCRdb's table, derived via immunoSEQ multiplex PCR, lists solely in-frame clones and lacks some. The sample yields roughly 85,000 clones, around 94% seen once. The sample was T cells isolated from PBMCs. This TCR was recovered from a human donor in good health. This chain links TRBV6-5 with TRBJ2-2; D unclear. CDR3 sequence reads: CASSRRVAGELFF. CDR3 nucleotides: TGTGCCAGCAGCCGCCGGGTTGCCGGGGAGCTGTTTTTT.